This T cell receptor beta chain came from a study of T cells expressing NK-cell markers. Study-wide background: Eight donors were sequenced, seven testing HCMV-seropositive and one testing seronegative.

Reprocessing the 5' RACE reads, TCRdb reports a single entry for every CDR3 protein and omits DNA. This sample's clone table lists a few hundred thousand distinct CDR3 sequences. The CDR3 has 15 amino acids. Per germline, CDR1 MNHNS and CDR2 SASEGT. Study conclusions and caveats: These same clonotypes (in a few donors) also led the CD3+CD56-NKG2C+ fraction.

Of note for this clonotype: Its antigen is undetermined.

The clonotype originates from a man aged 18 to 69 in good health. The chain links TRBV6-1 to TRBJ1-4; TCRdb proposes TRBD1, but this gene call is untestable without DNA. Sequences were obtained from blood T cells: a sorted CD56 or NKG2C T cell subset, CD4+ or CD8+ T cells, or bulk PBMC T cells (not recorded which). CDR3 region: CASSRGPGWNEKLFF.